This TCR beta chain was recorded in a study of tumor and adjacent non-tumor tissue in lung cancer. For the study at large: Aged roughly 31 to 80 years, patients included approximately 11 men and 4 or 5 women with stage I to III disease.

RNA was extracted from bulk tissue without any cell sorting. This non-tumor lung sample came from over 3 cm beyond the tumor edge. Three rounds of nested PCR, following a modified ARM-PCR protocol, produced the TCRbeta library. TCRdb re-called the multiplex PCR reads with MiXCR, one entry per CDR3 protein. The sample lists 110,000 or so distinct CDR3 sequences, about 61% seen once, with around 17% in the top ten. Note on this clonotype: A much larger clone lies a single base off, so this may be a read error.

The CDR3 has 14 residues. Germline lookup yields CDR1 SGHDN and CDR2 FVKESK. The sequenced sample was distant non-tumor lung tissue. The chain is built from TRBV14 and TRBJ1-3; maybe TRBD1 (6 bases). This TCR was sampled from a man in his fifties or sixties with non-small cell lung cancer. As DNA, the CDR3 is TGTGCCAGCAGCCGACAGGTCTCTGGAAACATCATATATTTT. This codes for CASSRQVSGNIIYF.